Each of the 22 T cell receptor beta chains below was sequenced from the same sample in a study of chemoradiotherapy in HPV16-positive cancers. Clones were sequenced by immunoSEQ multiplex PCR, and TCRdb holds only the in-frame ones, with some missing. In the table there are tens of thousands of clones, about 90% of which are singletons. The input for sequencing was blood, taken from a patient who underwent chemoradiotherapy. These receptors originate from a human donor with HPV-associated anogenital cancer.

V and J are TRBV5-1 and TRBJ1-1, with a weak D call TRBD1 (5 bases). Germline CDR1 and CDR2: SGHRS and YFSETQ. V lost 4 bases, J lost 8 bases, and 15 bases lay in between. The CDR3 totals 13 residues. CDR3 residues: CASSLKGSGEAFF. The DNA of the CDR3 is TGCGCCAGCAGCCTCAAGGGGTCTGGAGAAGCTTTCTTT.

The CDR3 reads CASSLGPGLAESSYEQYF. In DNA form, the CDR3 reads TGTGCCAGCAGCTTAGGGCCGGGACTAGCTGAAAGCTCCTACGAGCAGTACTTC. The chain has TRBV11-3 and TRBJ2-7, with 9 bases matching TRBD2. This CDR3 is built from 18 residues. Unmatched junction bases numbered 10, after V lost 1 base and J lost 0 bases. Germline CDR1 reads SGHNT; CDR2 reads YENEEA.

The chain links TRBV7-2 to TRBJ2-4; 8 bases agree with TRBD1. Germline-derived CDR1 and CDR2 are SGHTA and FQGNSA. The CDR3 loop spans 15 amino acids. Losses at the gene ends were 4 bases for V and 7 bases for J; bases not matched to a gene: 9. CDR3 in amino acids: CASSWTGQGGNIQYF. The CDR3 nucleotides are TGTGCCAGCAGCTGGACAGGACAGGGCGGCAACATTCAGTACTTC.

The CDR3 here is CASSFRVGEETQYF. In nucleotides, the CDR3 is TGTGCCAGCAGCTTTCGTGTCGGGGAAGAGACCCAGTACTTC. The chain uses TRBV7-9 and TRBJ2-5; tentatively, D is TRBD2 (5 bases). The V end was cut by 3 bases, the J end by 3 bases, with 11 bases between. This CDR3 has 14 amino acids. Germline lookup yields CDR1 SEHNR and CDR2 FQNEAQ (reference sequence). The full variable domain, in which reference TRBV7-9 and TRBJ2-5 provide the parts outside the CDR3, is DTGVSQNPRHKITKRGQNVTFRCDPISEHNRLYWYRQTLGQGPEFLTYFQNEAQLEKSRLLSDRFSAERPKGSFSTLEIQRTEQGDSAMYLCASSFRVGEETQYFGPGTRLLVL.

V usage is TRBV18 and J usage is TRBJ1-1; D remains ambiguous. CDR3 length: 16 residues. Germline V gives CDR1 KGHSH, CDR2 LQKENI. V was clipped by 0 bases and J by 0 bases, with 11 bases between them. CDR3 loop: CASSPPRRWVNTEAFF. The CDR3 nucleotides read TGTGCCAGCTCACCACCACGGCGGTGGGTGAACACTGAAGCTTTCTTT.

V and J are TRBV30 and TRBJ2-7; 9 bases are shared with TRBD1. The CDR3 runs 12 residues. The ends lost 2 bases at V and 13 bases at J; junction bases unmatched: 9. Germline CDR1 is GTSNPN and CDR2 is SVGIG (reference sequence). CDR3 amino acids: CAWSFRPGQGYF. CDR3 DNA: TGTGCCTGGAGTTTCCGACCGGGACAGGGTTACTTC.

The chain joins TRBV25-1 to TRBJ2-5, with 10 bases fitting TRBD2. J was trimmed by 4 bases and V by 3 bases; bases with no gene match: 14. Looked up from germline, CDR1 is MGHDK and CDR2 is SYGVNS. The length of the CDR3 is 18 residues. The CDR3 DNA sequence: TGTGCCAGCAGTGATCCTTTTGGACTAGCGGATGGGGGAGAGACCCAGTACTTC. Amino acids: CASSDPFGLADGGETQYF. The variable domain in full, completed from reference TRBV25-1 and TRBJ2-5, reads EADIYQTPRYLVIGTGKKITLECSQTMGHDKMYWYQQDPGMELHLIHYSYGVNSTEKGDLSSESTVSRIRTEHFPLTLESARPSHTSQYLCASSDPFGLADGGETQYFGPGTRLLVL.

V is TRBV7-2 and J is TRBJ1-5, with D maybe TRBD1 (5 bases). Germline CDR1 is SGHTA and CDR2 is FQGNSA. Trimming cost V 2 bases and J 6 bases, with 14 bases left between them. This CDR3 contains 15 residues. In nucleotides, the CDR3 is TGTGCCAGCAGCTTACATGGGGACGGCCTTCAGCCCCAGCATTTT. This codes for CASSLHGDGLQPQHF.

V and J are TRBV7-8 and TRBJ1-3; D gene uncertain. V was trimmed by 1 base and J by 4 bases, leaving 11 bases between them. The CDR3 consists of 15 residues. Per the germline V gene, CDR1 is SGHVS and CDR2 is FQNEAQ. The CDR3 region has the DNA TGTGCCAGCAGCTTAGAGGATCTATTCGGAAACACCATATATTTT. Translation gives CASSLEDLFGNTIYF.

The rearrangement joins TRBV27 to TRBJ2-3; D is uncertain. V was pared by 2 bases and J by 0 bases, with 9 bases between. Germline V gene data show CDR1 as MNHEY and CDR2 as SMNVEV (reference sequence). The CDR3 extends over 15 amino acids. CDR3 region: CASSLTRVSTDTQYF. The CDR3, as DNA: TGTGCCAGCAGTTTAACACGGGTGAGCACAGATACGCAGTATTTT.

V gene TRBV2 combines with J gene TRBJ1-2; D is ambiguous. This CDR3 spans 11 amino acids. V lost 7 bases to trimming and J lost 8 bases, with 11 bases between them. The V gene's germline CDR1 is SNHLY and CDR2 FYNNEI. CDR3 nucleotides: TGTGCCAGCACGCGGGATTTAGGCTACACCTTC. It specifies CASTRDLGYTF.

V is TRBV5-8 and J is TRBJ2-1; D is unclear. Germline V gene sequence: CDR1 SGHTS, CDR2 YDEGEE. Trimming removed 0 bases from V and 7 bases from J, with 14 bases in between. The CDR3 extends over 15 amino acids. CDR3 protein: CASSLGSARRNEQFF. Written as DNA, the CDR3 is TGTGCCAGCAGCTTGGGGTCTGCTAGGAGAAATGAGCAGTTCTTC. Using reference TRBV5-8 and TRBJ2-1 for the parts outside the CDR3, the full variable domain is EAGVTQSPTHLIKTRGQQATLRCSPISGHTSVYWYQQALGLGLQFLLWYDEGEERNRGNFPPRFSGRQFPNYSSELNVNALELEDSALYLCASSLGSARRNEQFFGPGTRLTVL.

This sequence joins TRBV19 and TRBJ2-3, with 7 bases aligning to TRBD1. The ends lost 5 bases at V and 3 bases at J; junction bases unmatched: 5. This CDR3 has 14 residues. Per the germline V gene, CDR1 is LNHDA and CDR2 is SQIVND (reference sequence). CDR3 bases: TGTGCCAGTAGTGCGCCGACAGGGACAGATACGCAGTATTTT. It codes for CASSAPTGTDTQYF.

The J gene is TRBJ1-4, the V gene TRBV4-1, with a possible D match to TRBD1 (6 bases). The length of the CDR3 is 14 residues. V lost 0 bases to trimming and J lost 6 bases, with 8 bases between them. Per germline, CDR1 MGHRA and CDR2 YSYEKL. The CDR3: CASSQEPGDEKLFF. The CDR3 DNA is TGCGCCAGCAGCCAAGAGCCAGGGGATGAAAAACTGTTTTTT.

This chain uses TRBV2 with TRBJ2-2, with 9 bases lining up with TRBD2. The CDR3 totals 18 residues. The trim removed 4 bases at V and 1 base at J, leaving 10 bases unmatched. CDR1 and CDR2 from the germline V gene are SNHLY and FYNNEI. CDR3 in DNA: TGTGCCAGCAGTGGGTTATCCGGACTAGCGTTGAACACCGGGGAGCTGTTTTTT. Translating gives CASSGLSGLALNTGELFF.

This sequence joins TRBV9 and TRBJ2-3; 12 bases map to TRBD2. Trimming at V came to 1 base and at J to 5 bases, leaving 17 bases not matched to a gene. The CDR3 totals 20 residues. The germline CDR1 and CDR2 sequences are SGDLS and YYNGEE. DNA for the CDR3: TGTGCCAGCAGCGTATCGACTAGCGGGAGAAATGGGCAGGGGGGAGATACGCAGTATTTT. The encoded protein is CASSVSTSGRNGQGGDTQYF.

The V and J genes are TRBV7-9 and TRBJ2-1; D is uncertain. The CDR3 extends over 13 amino acids. V gave up 3 bases and J gave up 7 bases, with 10 bases separating them. Per germline, CDR1 SEHNR and CDR2 FQNEAQ (reference sequence). Here the CDR3 DNA reads TGTGCCAGCAGCTTCCCCCTCGGTAATGAGCAGTTCTTC. Protein: CASSFPLGNEQFF.

The V and J genes are TRBV30 and TRBJ2-7, with no clear D. V lost 1 base, J lost 4 bases, and 5 bases lay in between. The length of the CDR3 is 11 residues. The germline CDR1 and CDR2 sequences are GTSNPN and SVGIG (reference sequence). The CDR3 reads CAWSAGYEQYF. Written as DNA, the CDR3 is TGTGCCTGGAGTGCAGGATACGAGCAGTACTTC.

The V call is TRBV27, the J call TRBJ2-3; D uncertain. The germline CDR1 and CDR2 sequences are MNHEY and SMNVEV (reference sequence). The CDR3 is made up of 14 amino acids. The V and J ends lost 2 bases and 2 bases respectively, with 8 bases between them. This CDR3 reads CASSLQPHTDTQYF. The CDR3 region has the DNA TGTGCCAGCAGTTTACAACCCCACACAGATACGCAGTATTTT.

The V and J genes are TRBV5-6 and TRBJ2-7, with TRBD2 matching 11 bases. J lost 12 bases, V lost 2 bases, and 4 bases had no gene match. Per the germline V gene, CDR1 is SGHDT and CDR2 is YYEEEE. The CDR3 runs 12 residues. The CDR3 is CASSFTSGGSYF. CDR3 bases: TGTGCCAGCAGCTTTACTAGCGGGGGATCGTACTTC.

For the CDR3, the DNA is TGTGCCAGCAGCTTGGATCCTGGGGGCTACGAGCAGTACTTC. It translates to CASSLDPGGYEQYF. The chain employs TRBV5-6 and TRBJ2-7; D could derive from TRBD1 or TRBD2 (5 bases each). V shed 0 bases and J shed 3 bases, with 10 bases lying between them. Germline CDR1 reads SGHDT; CDR2 reads YYEEEE. This CDR3 comprises 14 residues.

Note on this clone: Relative to the germline gene, one junction end is altered; a read error may explain this. The chain combines TRBV7-7 with TRBJ2-5; TRBD1 agrees at 9 bases. The CDR3 runs 13 residues. CDR1 is SSHAT, CDR2 FNYEAQ, per germline (reference sequence). For the CDR3, the DNA is TGTGCTAGCAGCTTAGACAGGGGGGAGACCCAGTACTTC. Its translation is CASSLDRGETQYF.